These 21 T cell receptor beta chains were sequenced from one sample in a study of T cell responses to AZD1222 COVID-19 vaccine. Some clones are missing from TCRdb's copy, which holds only in-frame ones; the method was immunoSEQ multiplex PCR. The top ten hold roughly 1% of the sample, which has 200,000 to 250,000 clones, about 93% seen once. Sequenced here: peripheral blood, sampled on day 0 of MenACWY control vaccination. The receptors derive from an adult in good health.

The chain links TRBV6-2 or TRBV6-3 to TRBJ1-2, with D uncertain. The CDR3 is 16 amino acids. Germline CDR1 and CDR2: MNHEY and SVGEGT. V lost 0 bases and J 5 bases, leaving 16 bases between the germline ends. The CDR3 region has the DNA TGTGCCAGCAGTTACTCGAAATGGCAGAACCTTTATGGCTACACCTTC. Translating gives CASSYSKWQNLYGYTF.

The chain joins TRBV11-2 to TRBJ2-5; D might be TRBD1 or TRBD2, each matching 5 bases. CDR3 size: 13 residues. V lost 5 bases and J 5 bases, leaving 12 bases between the germline ends. Germline V gives CDR1 SGHAT, CDR2 FQNNGV. CDR3 loop: CASSQARGETQYF. The CDR3, as DNA: TGTGCCAGCAGCCAAGCGAGGGGCGAGACCCAGTACTTC.

The V gene is TRBV4-1, the J gene TRBJ2-7; tentatively, D is TRBD2 (5 bases). The V gene's germline CDR1 is MGHRA and CDR2 YSYEKL. With 8 bases removed from V and 1 base from J, the gap between germline ends came to 12 bases. This CDR3 comprises 13 residues. CDR3 bases: TGCGCCAGCTCACGAGGGAAGTCCTACGAGCAGTACTTC. It encodes CASSRGKSYEQYF.

V gene TRBV7-8 combines with J gene TRBJ1-2; TRBD1 matches 10 bases. The germline CDR1 and CDR2 sequences are SGHVS and FQNEAQ. V lost 4 bases and J lost 2; bases outside the gene matches: 10. This CDR3 spans 17 amino acids. This CDR3 reads CASSSDRGLRGNYGYTF. The DNA of the CDR3 is TGTGCCAGCAGCTCAGACAGGGGGCTACGGGGGAACTATGGCTACACCTTC.

The chain employs TRBV7-2 and TRBJ2-1, with no clear D. The CDR3 consists of 14 residues. Germline V gene data show CDR1 as SGHTA and CDR2 as FQGNSA. V lost 8 bases and J lost 7, with 18 bases in between. The CDR3 region is CASLLTPAANEQFF. The CDR3 DNA reads as TGTGCCAGCCTATTGACCCCCGCAGCGAATGAGCAGTTCTTC.

V and J are TRBV7-2 and TRBJ1-2; D unclear. The CDR3 runs to 13 residues. Trimming left V 5 bases short and J 2 bases short, with 9 bases between. The germline V gene encodes CDR1 SGHTA and CDR2 FQGNSA. CDR3 region: CASSRTENYGYTF. CDR3 nucleotide sequence: TGTGCCAGCAGCCGGACCGAAAACTATGGCTACACCTTC.

The rearrangement uses TRBV4-3 and TRBJ2-3, with D uncertain. Trimming took off 0 bases at V and 0 bases at J, with 10 bases between the two ends. The CDR3 length is 16 residues. Germline-derived CDR1 and CDR2 are LGHNA and YSLEER. DNA for the CDR3: TGCGCCAGCAGCCAAGATTGGGGTTTTAGCACAGATACGCAGTATTTT. Its protein product is CASSQDWGFSTDTQYF.

This rearrangement joins TRBV7-9 to TRBJ2-5; 9 nucleotides align to TRBD2. J lost 2 bases, V lost 4 bases, and 5 bases had no gene match. Germline lookup yields CDR1 SEHNR and CDR2 FQNEAQ (reference sequence). The CDR3 spans 15 residues. CDR3 sequence: CASSWSGGLQETQYF. Written as DNA, the CDR3 is TGTGCCAGCAGCTGGAGCGGGGGGCTACAAGAGACCCAGTACTTC.

The rearrangement links TRBV6-6 to TRBJ1-6; D is ambiguous. This CDR3 has 14 residues. Germline lookup yields CDR1 MNHNY and CDR2 SVGAGI (reference sequence). The V end lost 2 bases, the J end lost 8 bases, and 10 bases lay between the germline ends. The CDR3 DNA sequence: TGTGCCAGCAGTTACAGAGGTTACTATTCACCCCTCCACTTT. It specifies CASSYRGYYSPLHF.

The rearrangement joins TRBV10-2 to TRBJ2-7; 7 bases match TRBD2. The germline gives CDR1 WSHSY, CDR2 SAAADI. The CDR3 runs to 12 residues. Trimming removed 4 bases from V and 5 bases from J; junction bases left unmatched: 2. CDR3 sequence: CASSVLADEQYF. The CDR3 region has the DNA TGCGCCAGCAGTGTTCTAGCGGACGAGCAGTACTTC.

The chain carries TRBV10-3 and TRBJ2-2; no clear D. V was trimmed by 0 bases and J by 3 bases, leaving 14 bases between them. The V gene's germline CDR1 is ENHRY and CDR2 SYGVKD. This CDR3 is 17 amino acids long. Here the CDR3 reads CAISESGVRQYTGELFF. CDR3 sequence (DNA): TGTGCCATCAGTGAGTCGGGCGTGAGGCAATACACCGGGGAGCTGTTTTTT.

This chain uses TRBV30 with TRBJ2-5, with a possible D match to TRBD1 (6 bases). Per the germline V gene, CDR1 is GTSNPN and CDR2 is SVGIG (reference sequence). The CDR3 loop spans 14 amino acids. V was clipped by 1 base and J by 1 base, with 10 bases between them. The CDR3 is CAWSGVGAQETQYF. The CDR3 DNA follows: TGTGCCTGGAGTGGTGTGGGGGCCCAAGAGACCCAGTACTTC.

This clone was picked up one time. This sequence joins TRBV6-2 or TRBV6-3 and TRBJ1-6; D gene unclear. The CDR3 runs to 13 residues. From germline, CDR1 is MNHEY and CDR2 SVGEGT. Trimming took 3 bases from V and 18 from J, leaving 18 bases between them. The CDR3 reads CASSYSAGRSPHF. The DNA of the CDR3 is TGTGCCAGCAGTTATTCTGCCGGGCGGTCTCCCCACTTT.

V and J are TRBV4-3 and TRBJ1-3; D unclear. Germline CDR1 LGHNA, CDR2 YSLEER. The ends were cut back, 0 bases at V and 0 bases at J, with 9 bases in the middle. The CDR3 covers 16 residues. CDR3 sequence: CASSQEGPFSGNTIYF. The CDR3 nucleotides are TGCGCCAGCAGCCAAGAAGGCCCGTTCTCTGGAAACACCATATATTTT.

The rearrangement links TRBV6-4 to TRBJ1-1; D is unclear. Trimming cost V 4 bases and J 1 base, with 7 bases left between them. Per germline, CDR1 MRHNA and CDR2 SNTAGT. The length of the CDR3 is 13 residues. CDR3 in DNA: TGTGCCAGCAGTGTCTCCAAGAACACTGAAGCTTTCTTT. Its protein is CASSVSKNTEAFF.

The chain joins TRBV6-5 to TRBJ1-5; no clear D. CDR1 and CDR2 (germline): MNHEY, SVGAGI. The CDR3 covers 13 residues. Deletions cut 0 bases from V and 9 bases from J, with 9 bases between. CDR3 DNA: TGTGCCAGCAGTTACTCGACGGCGGGGCCCCAGCATTTT. Its protein product is CASSYSTAGPQHF.

The rearrangement links TRBV7-9 to TRBJ1-2; D might be TRBD1 (5 bases). V gave up 1 base and J gave up 2 bases, with 14 bases separating them. CDR3 size: 16 residues. Per germline, CDR1 SEHNR and CDR2 FQNEAQ (reference sequence). CDR3 amino acids: CASSLGHAGLNYGYTF. The CDR3 DNA sequence: TGTGCCAGCAGCTTAGGCCACGCGGGACTCAACTATGGCTACACCTTC.

The V and J genes are TRBV6-5 and TRBJ1-5; 10 bases line up with TRBD1. Germline V lookup: CDR1 MNHEY, CDR2 SVGAGI. This CDR3 is built from 15 residues. Trimming at V came to 6 bases and at J to 7 bases, leaving 9 bases not matched to a gene. This chain's CDR3 is CASRDRGQVGQPQHF. CDR3 nucleotide sequence: TGTGCCAGCAGAGACAGGGGGCAGGTAGGCCAGCCCCAGCATTTT.

The sample holds one count of this clone. The rearrangement uses TRBV3-1 (or the pseudogene TRBV3-2) and TRBJ1-2; 8 bases fit TRBD1. CDR1 is LGHDT and CDR2 is YNNKEL in the germline V gene (reference sequence). CDR3 size: 14 residues. V lost 6 bases, J lost 4 bases, and 7 bases stayed unmatched. CDR3 residues: CASSQTGQAYGYTF. CDR3 DNA: TGTGCCAGCAGTCAGACGGGACAGGCCTATGGCTACACCTTC.

J is TRBJ1-2 and V is TRBV7-2; a weak D match, TRBD1 (6 bases). The germline V and J ends were trimmed by 2 bases and 7 bases, with 23 bases remaining between them. The germline V gene has CDR1 SGHTA and CDR2 FQGNSA. The CDR3 spans 17 residues. CDR3 in amino acids: CASSLNSRGGGAGGYTF. The CDR3 DNA follows: TGTGCCAGCAGCTTAAATAGTAGGGGCGGGGGCGCCGGTGGCTACACCTTC.

This rearrangement joins TRBV30 to TRBJ2-5, with 8 nucleotides matching TRBD1. The germline CDR1 and CDR2 sequences are GTSNPN and SVGIG (reference sequence). Trimming removed 5 bases from V and 4 bases from J; junction bases left unmatched: 6. The CDR3 consists of 13 residues. CDR3 bases: TGTGCCTGGGGACAGGGAGTTCCAGAGACCCAGTACTTC. Amino acid sequence: CAWGQGVPETQYF.